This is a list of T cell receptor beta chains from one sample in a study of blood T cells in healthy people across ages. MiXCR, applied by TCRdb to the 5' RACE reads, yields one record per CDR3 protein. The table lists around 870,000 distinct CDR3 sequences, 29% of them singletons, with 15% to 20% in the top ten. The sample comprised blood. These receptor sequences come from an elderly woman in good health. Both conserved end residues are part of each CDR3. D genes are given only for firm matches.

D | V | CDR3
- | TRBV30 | CAWSVSSKGTDTQYF
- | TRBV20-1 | CSARAYPSTDTQYF
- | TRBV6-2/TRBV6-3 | CATRTVNTGELFF
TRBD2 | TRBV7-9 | CASNLLAGTQETQYF
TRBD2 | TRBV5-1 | CASSLTSGGTKNIQYF
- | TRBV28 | CASKVQGNSPLHF
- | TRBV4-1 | CASSQEGGVSNQPQHF
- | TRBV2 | CASSEAPETQYF
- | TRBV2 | CASSGTAHTDTQYF
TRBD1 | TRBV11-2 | CTSSSRQGTNEKLFF
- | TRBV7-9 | CASSLGSGTNSPLHF
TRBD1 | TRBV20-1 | CSARVQGTDTQYF
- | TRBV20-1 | CSVLSPKISSDTQYF
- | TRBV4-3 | CASSQGIPGEYVNTEAFF
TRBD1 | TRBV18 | CASSQQGACNEQFF
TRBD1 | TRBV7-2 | CASSLALGGTESTYNSPLHF
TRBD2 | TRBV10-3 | CASGQYSSYEQYF
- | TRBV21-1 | CASSKEFWGLNEQFF
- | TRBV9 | CASSFDTDNKEVFF
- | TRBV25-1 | CASSEYNRDGEQYF
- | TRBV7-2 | CASRRIQGGTDTQYF
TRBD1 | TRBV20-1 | CSATGYGTGGPNSPLHF
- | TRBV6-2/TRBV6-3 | CASSYLGGYTF
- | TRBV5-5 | CASSLIGGAPNEQFF
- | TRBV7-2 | CASSLVGWSQETQYF
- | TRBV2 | CASAQGVVETQYF
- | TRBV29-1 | CRSPGAGGYTF
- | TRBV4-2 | CASSQDWGRGTDTQYF
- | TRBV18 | CASSPPASQETQYF
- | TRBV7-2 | CASSTAGANGQPQHF
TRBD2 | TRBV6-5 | CASSTSGGVGETQYF
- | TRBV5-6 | CASSLMGQGYSGANVLTF
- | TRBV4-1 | CASSPRSTGNTGELFF
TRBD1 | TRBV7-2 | CASTGTGGLNEQFF
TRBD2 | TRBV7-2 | CASSFFSSGTYNEQFF
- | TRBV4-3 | CASSQGGGQETQYF
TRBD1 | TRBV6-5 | CASSPGQGAGEQYF
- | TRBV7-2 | CASSLGGGVSYNEQFF
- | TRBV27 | CASQLQVSNEQFF
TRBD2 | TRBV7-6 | CASSLEAGGSSFF
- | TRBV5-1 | CASSLSWAVQETQYF
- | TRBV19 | CASSMGTPPAINEKLFF